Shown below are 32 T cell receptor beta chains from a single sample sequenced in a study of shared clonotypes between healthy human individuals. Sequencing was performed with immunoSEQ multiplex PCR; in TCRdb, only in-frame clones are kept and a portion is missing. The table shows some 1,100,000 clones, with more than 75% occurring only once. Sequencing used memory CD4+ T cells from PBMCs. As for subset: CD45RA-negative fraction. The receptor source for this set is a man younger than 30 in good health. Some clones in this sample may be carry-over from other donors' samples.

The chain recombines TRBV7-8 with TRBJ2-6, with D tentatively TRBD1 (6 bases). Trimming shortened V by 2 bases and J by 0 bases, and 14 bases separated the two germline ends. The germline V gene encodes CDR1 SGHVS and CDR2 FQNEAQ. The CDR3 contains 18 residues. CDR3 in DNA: TGTGCCAGCAGCTTACCAGAATTACAGGGCTCTGGGGCCAACGTCCTGACTTTC. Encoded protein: CASSLPELQGSGANVLTF. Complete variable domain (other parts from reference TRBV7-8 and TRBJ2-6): GAGVSQSPRYKVAKRGQDVALRCDPISGHVSLFWYQQALGQGPEFLTYFQNEAQLDKSGLPSDRFFAERPEGSVSTLKIQRTQQEDSAVYLCASSLPELQGSGANVLTFGAGSRLTVL.

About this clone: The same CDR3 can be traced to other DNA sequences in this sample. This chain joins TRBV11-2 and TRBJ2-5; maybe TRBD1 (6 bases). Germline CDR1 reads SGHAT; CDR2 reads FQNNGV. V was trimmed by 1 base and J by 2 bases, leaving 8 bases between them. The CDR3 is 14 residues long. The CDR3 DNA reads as TGTGCCAGCAGCTTAGCAGGGGTACAAGAGACCCAGTACTTC. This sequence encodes CASSLAGVQETQYF.

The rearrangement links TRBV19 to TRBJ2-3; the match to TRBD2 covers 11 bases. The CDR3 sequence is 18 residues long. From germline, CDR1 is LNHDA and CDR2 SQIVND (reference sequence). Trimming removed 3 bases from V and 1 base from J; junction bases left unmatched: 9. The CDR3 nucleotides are TGTGCCAGTAGTATCTCTCTTCTAGCGGGGGGACGCACAGATACGCAGTATTTT. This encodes CASSISLLAGGRTDTQYF. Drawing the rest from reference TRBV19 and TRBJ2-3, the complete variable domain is DGGITQSPKYLFRKEGQNVTLSCEQNLNHDAMYWYRQDPGQGLRLIYYSQIVNDFQKGDIAEGYSVSREKKESFPLTVTSAQKNPTAFYLCASSISLLAGGRTDTQYFGPGTRLTVL.

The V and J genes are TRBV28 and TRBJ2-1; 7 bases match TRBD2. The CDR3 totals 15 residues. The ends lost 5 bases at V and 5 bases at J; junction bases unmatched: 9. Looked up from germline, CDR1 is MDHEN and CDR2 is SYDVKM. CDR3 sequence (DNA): TGTGCCAGCAGTGTAGCGGGCACGCGGAACAATGAGCAGTTCTTC. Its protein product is CASSVAGTRNNEQFF.

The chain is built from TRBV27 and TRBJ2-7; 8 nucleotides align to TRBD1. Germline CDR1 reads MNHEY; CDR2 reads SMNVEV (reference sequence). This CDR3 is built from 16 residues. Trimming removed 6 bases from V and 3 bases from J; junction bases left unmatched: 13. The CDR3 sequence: CASRRVGGQAGYEQYF. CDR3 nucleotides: TGTGCCAGCAGAAGGGTGGGGGGACAGGCGGGCTACGAGCAGTACTTC.

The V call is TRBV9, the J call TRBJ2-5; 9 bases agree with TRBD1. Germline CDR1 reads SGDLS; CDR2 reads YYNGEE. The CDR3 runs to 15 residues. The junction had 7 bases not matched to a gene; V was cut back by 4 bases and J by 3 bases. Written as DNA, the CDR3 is TGTGCCAGCAGCCAATACACAGGGGGCAAAGAGACCCAGTACTTC. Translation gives CASSQYTGGKETQYF.

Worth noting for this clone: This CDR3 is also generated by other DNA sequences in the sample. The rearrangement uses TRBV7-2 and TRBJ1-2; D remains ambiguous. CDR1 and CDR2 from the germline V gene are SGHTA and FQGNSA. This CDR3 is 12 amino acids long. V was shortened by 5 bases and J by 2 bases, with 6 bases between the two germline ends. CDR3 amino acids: CASSLPNYGYTF. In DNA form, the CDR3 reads TGTGCCAGCAGCCTTCCGAACTATGGCTACACCTTC.

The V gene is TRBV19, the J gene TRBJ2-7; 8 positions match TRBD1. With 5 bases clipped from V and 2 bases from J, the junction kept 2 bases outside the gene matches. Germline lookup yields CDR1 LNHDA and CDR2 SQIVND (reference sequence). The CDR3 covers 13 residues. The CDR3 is CASSRQGTYEQYF. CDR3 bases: TGTGCCAGTAGTCGACAGGGGACCTACGAGCAGTACTTC.

DNA for the CDR3: TGTGCCAGCAGACAGGGGGCGGAAGGGGAGCTGTTTTTT. It encodes CASRQGAEGELFF. J is TRBJ2-2 and V is TRBV2, with TRBD1 matching over 9 bases. The junction had 4 bases not matched to a gene; V was cut back by 6 bases and J by 8 bases. In germline, CDR1 is SNHLY, CDR2 FYNNEI. This CDR3 contains 13 residues.

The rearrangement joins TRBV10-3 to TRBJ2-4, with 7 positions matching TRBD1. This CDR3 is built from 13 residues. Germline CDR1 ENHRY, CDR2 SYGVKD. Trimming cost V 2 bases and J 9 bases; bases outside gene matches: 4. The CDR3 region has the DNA TGTGCCATCAGTGAGGTACAGGGGCTCATTCAGTACTTC. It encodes CAISEVQGLIQYF.

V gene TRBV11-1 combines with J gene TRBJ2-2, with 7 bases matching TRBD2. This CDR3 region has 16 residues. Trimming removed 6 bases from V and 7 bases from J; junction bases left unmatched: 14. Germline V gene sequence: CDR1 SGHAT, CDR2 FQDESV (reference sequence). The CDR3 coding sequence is TGTGCCAGCAGTTCCCCGGGGGAGCGGGATCACGGGGAGCTGTTTTTT. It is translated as CASSSPGERDHGELFF.

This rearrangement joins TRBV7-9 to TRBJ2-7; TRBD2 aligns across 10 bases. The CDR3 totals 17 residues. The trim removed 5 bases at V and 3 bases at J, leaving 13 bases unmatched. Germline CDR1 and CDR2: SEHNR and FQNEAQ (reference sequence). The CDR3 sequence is CASSLTPRVAGGYEQYF. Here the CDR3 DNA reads TGTGCCAGCAGCCTGACGCCACGAGTAGCGGGAGGCTACGAGCAGTACTTC.

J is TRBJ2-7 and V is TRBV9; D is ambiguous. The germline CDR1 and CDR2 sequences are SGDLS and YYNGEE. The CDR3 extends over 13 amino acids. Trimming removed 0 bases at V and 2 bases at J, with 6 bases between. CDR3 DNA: TGTGCCAGCAGCGTAGACGAAGCCTACGAGCAGTACTTC. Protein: CASSVDEAYEQYF.

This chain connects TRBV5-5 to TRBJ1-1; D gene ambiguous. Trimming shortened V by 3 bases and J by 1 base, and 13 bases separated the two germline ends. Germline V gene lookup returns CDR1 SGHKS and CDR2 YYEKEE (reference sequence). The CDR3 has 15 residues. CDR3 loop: CASSWRVAGNTEAFF. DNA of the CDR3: TGTGCCAGCAGCTGGAGGGTGGCTGGGAACACTGAAGCTTTCTTT.

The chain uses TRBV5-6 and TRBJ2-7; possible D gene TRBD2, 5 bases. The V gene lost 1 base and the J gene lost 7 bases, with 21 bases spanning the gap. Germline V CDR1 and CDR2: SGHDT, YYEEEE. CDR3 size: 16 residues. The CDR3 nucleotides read TGTGCCAGCAGCTTGTGGGGTCGCAGCCTAACTAGGGAGCAGTACTTC. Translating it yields CASSLWGRSLTREQYF.

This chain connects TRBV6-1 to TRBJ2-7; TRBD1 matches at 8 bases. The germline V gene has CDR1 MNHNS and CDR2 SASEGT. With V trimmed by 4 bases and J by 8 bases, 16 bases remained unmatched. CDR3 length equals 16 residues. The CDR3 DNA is TGTGCCAGCAGTGCGTTCTCCGGGACAGGTTATTTGAAGCAGTACTTC. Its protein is CASSAFSGTGYLKQYF.

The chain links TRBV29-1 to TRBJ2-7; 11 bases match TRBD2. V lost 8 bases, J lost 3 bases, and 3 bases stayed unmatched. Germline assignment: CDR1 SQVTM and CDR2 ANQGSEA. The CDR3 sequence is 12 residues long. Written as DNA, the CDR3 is TGCAGCTTTCTAGCGGGGGGCTACGAGCAGTACTTC. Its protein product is CSFLAGGYEQYF.

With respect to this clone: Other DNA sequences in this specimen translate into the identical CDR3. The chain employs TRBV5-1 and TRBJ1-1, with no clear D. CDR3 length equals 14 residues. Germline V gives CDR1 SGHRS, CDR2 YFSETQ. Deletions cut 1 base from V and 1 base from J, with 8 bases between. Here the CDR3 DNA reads TGCGCCAGCAGCTTGCATCGGGGGAACACTGAAGCTTTCTTT. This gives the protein CASSLHRGNTEAFF.

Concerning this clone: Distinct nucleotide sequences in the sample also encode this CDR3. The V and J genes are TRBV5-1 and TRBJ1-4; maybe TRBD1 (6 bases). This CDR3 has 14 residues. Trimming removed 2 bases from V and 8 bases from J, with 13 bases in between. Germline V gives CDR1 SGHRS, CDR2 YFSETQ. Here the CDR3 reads CASSLQGSGEKLFF. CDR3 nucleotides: TGCGCCAGCAGCTTACAGGGAAGTGGCGAAAAACTGTTTTTT.

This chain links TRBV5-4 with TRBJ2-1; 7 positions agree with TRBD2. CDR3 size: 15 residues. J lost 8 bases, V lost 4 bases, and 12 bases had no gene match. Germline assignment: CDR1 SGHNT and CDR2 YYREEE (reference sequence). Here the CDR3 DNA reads TGTGCCAGCAGCCTAAAGCGGGGAGGGATGGATGAGCAGTTCTTC. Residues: CASSLKRGGMDEQFF.

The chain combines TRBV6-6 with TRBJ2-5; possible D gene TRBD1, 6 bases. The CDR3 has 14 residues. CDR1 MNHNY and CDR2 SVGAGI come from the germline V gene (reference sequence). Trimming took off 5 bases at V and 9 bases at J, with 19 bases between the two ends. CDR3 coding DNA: TGTGCCAGCAGTAAAATTAACAGGGATTCGGCCCAGTACTTC. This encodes CASSKINRDSAQYF.

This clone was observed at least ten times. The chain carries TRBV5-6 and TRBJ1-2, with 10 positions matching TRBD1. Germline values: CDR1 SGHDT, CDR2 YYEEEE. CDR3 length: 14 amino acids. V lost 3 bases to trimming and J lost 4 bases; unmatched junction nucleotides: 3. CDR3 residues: CASSWDRGSYGYTF. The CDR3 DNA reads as TGTGCCAGCAGCTGGGACAGGGGTTCCTATGGCTACACCTTC.

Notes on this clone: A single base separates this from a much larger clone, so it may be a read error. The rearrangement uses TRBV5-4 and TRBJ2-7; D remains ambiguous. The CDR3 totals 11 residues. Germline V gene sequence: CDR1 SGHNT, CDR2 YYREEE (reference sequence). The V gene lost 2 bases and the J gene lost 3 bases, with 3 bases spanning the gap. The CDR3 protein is CASSFYYEQYF. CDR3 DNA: TGTGCCAGCAGCTTCTACTACGAGCAGTACTTC.

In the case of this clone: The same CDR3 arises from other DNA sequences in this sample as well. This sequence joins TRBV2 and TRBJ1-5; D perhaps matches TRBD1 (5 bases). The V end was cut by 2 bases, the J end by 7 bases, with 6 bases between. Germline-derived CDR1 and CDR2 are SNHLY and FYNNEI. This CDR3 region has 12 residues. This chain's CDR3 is CASSEQGQPQHF. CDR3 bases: TGTGCCAGCAGTGAACAGGGACAGCCCCAGCATTTT.

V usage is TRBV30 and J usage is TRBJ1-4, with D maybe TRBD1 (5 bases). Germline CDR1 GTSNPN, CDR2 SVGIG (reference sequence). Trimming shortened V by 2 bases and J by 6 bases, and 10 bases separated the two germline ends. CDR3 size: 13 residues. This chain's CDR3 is CAWSLWGYEKLFF. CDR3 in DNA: TGTGCCTGGAGTCTTTGGGGGTATGAAAAACTGTTTTTT.

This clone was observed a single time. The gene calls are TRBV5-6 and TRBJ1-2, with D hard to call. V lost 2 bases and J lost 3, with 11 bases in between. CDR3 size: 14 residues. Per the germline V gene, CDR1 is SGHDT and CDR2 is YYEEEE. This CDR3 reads CASSLAPHDYGYTF. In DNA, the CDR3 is TGTGCCAGCAGCTTAGCACCGCACGACTATGGCTACACCTTC.

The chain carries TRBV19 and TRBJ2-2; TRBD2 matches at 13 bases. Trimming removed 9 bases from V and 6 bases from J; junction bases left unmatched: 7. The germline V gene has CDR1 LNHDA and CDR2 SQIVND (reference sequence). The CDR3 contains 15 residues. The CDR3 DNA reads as TGTGCCAGCTTCCCAGGACTAGCGGGAGCCGGGGAGCTGTTTTTT. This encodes CASFPGLAGAGELFF.

CDR3 residues: CASSPRRIEAFF. In nucleotides, the CDR3 is TGTGCCAGCTCACCCCGACGGATCGAAGCTTTCTTT. This chain links TRBV18 with TRBJ1-1; D gene unclear. CDR3 length: 12 residues. Germline values: CDR1 KGHSH, CDR2 LQKENI. V was shortened by 3 bases and J by 8 bases, with 10 bases between the two germline ends.

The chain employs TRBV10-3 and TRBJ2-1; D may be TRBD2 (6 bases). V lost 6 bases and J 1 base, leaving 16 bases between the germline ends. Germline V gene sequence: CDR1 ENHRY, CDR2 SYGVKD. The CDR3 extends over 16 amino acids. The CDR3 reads CAISGGVGTSYNEQFF. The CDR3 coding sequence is TGTGCCATCAGCGGCGGTGTTGGGACTTCCTACAATGAGCAGTTCTTC.

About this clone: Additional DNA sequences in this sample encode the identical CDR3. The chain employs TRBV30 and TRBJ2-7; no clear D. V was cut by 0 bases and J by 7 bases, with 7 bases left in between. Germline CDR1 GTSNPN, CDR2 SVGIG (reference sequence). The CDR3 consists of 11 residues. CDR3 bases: TGTGCCTGGAGTGTGACTTTAGAGCAGTACTTC. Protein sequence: CAWSVTLEQYF. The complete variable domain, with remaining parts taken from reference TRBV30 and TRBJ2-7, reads SQTIHQWPATLVQPVGSPLSLECTVEGTSNPNLYWYRQAAGRGLQLLFYSVGIGQISSEVPQNLSASRPQDRQFILSSKKLLLSDSGFYLCAWSVTLEQYFGPGTRLTVT.

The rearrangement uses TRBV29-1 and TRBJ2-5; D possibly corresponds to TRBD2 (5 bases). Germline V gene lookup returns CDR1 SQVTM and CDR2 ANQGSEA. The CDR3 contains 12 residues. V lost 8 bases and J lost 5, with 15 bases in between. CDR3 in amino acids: CSHKEEVETQYF. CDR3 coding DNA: TGCAGCCACAAGGAGGAGGTGGAGACCCAGTACTTC.

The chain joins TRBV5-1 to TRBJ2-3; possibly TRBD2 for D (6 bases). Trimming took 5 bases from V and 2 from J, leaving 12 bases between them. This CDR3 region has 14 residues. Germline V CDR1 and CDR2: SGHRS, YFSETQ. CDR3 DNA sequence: TGCGCCAGCAGGGCCGGGAGCTACACAGATACGCAGTATTTT. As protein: CASRAGSYTDTQYF.